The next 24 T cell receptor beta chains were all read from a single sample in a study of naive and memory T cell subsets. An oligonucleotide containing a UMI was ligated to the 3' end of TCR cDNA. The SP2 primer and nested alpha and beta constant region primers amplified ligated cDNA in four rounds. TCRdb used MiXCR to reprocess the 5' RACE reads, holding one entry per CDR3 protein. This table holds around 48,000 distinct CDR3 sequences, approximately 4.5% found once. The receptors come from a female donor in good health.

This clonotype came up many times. This CDR3 reads CASSPREAGEQFF. The CDR3 DNA sequence: TGTGCCAGCAGCCCCCGGGAAGCGGGAGAGCAGTTCTTC. The chain uses TRBV6-5 and TRBJ2-1; 7 nucleotides agree with TRBD2. Trimming at V came to 6 bases and at J to 10 bases, leaving 9 bases not matched to a gene. This CDR3 contains 13 residues. CDR1 MNHEY and CDR2 SVGAGI come from the germline V gene.

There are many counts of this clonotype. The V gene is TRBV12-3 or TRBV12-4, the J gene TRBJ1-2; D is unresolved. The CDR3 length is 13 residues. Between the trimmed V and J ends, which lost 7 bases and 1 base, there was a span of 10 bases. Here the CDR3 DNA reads TGTGCCAGCACGAATATAGTTAACTATGGCTACACCTTC. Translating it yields CASTNIVNYGYTF.

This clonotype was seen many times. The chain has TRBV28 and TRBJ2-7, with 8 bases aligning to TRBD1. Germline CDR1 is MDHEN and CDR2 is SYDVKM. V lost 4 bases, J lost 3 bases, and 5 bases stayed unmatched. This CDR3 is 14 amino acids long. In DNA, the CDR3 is TGTGCCAGCAGTTCCGGGACAGGAAACTACGAGCAGTACTTC. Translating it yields CASSSGTGNYEQYF.

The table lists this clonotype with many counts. The DNA for the CDR3 is TGCGCCAGCAGCCAAGACCCGGACAGGGGACGAAACACCATATATTTT. It specifies CASSQDPDRGRNTIYF. This chain uses TRBV4-1 with TRBJ1-3, with TRBD1 matching over 9 bases. The CDR3 is 16 amino acids. The V segment lost 0 bases and the J segment 5 bases; nucleotides outside the gene matches: 5. Germline CDR1 reads MGHRA; CDR2 reads YSYEKL.

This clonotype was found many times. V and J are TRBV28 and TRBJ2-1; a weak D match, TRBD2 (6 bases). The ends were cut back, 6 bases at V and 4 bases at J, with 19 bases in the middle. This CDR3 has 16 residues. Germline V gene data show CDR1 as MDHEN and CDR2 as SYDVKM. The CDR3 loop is CASRLDGSAAYNEQFF. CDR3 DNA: TGTGCCAGCAGACTTGACGGGAGTGCAGCGTACAATGAGCAGTTCTTC.

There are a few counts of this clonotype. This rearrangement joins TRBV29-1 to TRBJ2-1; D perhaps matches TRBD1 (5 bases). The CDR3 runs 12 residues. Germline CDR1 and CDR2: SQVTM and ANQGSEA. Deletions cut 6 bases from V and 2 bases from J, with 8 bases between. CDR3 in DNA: TGCAGCGTCGCGGACACCTACAATGAGCAGTTCTTC. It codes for CSVADTYNEQFF.

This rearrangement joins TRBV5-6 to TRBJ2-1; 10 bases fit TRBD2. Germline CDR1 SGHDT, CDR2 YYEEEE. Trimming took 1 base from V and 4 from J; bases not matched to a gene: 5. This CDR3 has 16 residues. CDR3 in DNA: TGTGCCAGCAGCTTGACTAGCGGGACTCGTTACAATGAGCAGTTCTTC. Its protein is CASSLTSGTRYNEQFF.

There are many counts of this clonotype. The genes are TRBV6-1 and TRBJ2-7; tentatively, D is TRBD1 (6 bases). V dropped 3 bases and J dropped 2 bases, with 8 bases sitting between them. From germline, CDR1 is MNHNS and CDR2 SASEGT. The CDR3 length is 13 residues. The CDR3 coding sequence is TGTGCCAGCAGTGATGGGACACCCTACGAGCAGTACTTC. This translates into CASSDGTPYEQYF.

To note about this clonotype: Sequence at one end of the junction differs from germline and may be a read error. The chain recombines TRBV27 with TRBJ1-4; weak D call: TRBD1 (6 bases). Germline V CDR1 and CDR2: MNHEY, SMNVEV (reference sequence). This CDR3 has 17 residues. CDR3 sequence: CASSPDRWGATSEKLFF. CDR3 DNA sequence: TGTGCCAGCAGCCCAGACAGGTGGGGTGCAACTAGTGAAAAACTGTTTTTT.

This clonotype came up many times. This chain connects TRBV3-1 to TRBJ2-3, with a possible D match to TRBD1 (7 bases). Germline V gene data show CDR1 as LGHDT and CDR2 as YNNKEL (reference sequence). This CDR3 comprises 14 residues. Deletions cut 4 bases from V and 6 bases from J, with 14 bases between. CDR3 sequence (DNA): TGTGCCAGCAGCCCTGCGACAGGGAGGGATACGCAGTATTTT. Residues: CASSPATGRDTQYF.

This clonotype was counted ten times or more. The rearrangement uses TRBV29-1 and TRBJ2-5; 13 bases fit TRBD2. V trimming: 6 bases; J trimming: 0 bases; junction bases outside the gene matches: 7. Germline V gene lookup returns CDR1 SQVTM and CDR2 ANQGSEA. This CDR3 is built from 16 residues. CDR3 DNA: TGCAGCGTCAATAGAGGGACTAGCGGGAACCAAGAGACCCAGTACTTC. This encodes CSVNRGTSGNQETQYF. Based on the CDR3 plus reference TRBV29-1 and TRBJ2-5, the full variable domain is SAVISQKPSRDICQRGTSLTIQCQVDSQVTMMFWYRQQPGQSLTLIATANQGSEATYESGFVIDKFPISRPNLTFSTLTVSNMSPEDSSIYLCSVNRGTSGNQETQYFGPGTRLLVL.

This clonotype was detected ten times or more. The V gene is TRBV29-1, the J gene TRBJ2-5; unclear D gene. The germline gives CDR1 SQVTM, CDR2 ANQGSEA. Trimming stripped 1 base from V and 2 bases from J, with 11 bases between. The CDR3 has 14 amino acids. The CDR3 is CSVEVLGRQETQYF. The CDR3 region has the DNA TGCAGCGTTGAAGTCTTGGGCAGACAAGAGACCCAGTACTTC. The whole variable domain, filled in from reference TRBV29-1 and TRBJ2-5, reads SAVISQKPSRDICQRGTSLTIQCQVDSQVTMMFWYRQQPGQSLTLIATANQGSEATYESGFVIDKFPISRPNLTFSTLTVSNMSPEDSSIYLCSVEVLGRQETQYFGPGTRLLVL.

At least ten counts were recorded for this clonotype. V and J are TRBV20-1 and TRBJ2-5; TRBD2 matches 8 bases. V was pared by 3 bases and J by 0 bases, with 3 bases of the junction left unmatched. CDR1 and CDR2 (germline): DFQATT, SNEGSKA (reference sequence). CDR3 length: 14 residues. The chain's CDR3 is CSASLAGHQETQYF. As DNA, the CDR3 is TGCAGTGCTAGTCTAGCGGGCCACCAAGAGACCCAGTACTTC.

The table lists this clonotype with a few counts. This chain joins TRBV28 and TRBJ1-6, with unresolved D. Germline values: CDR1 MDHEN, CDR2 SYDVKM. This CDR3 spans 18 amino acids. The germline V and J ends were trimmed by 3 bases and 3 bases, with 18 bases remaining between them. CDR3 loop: CASSLPWNSRSYNSPLHF. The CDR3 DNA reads TGTGCCAGCAGTTTGCCTTGGAACAGCCGCAGCTATAATTCACCCCTCCACTTT.

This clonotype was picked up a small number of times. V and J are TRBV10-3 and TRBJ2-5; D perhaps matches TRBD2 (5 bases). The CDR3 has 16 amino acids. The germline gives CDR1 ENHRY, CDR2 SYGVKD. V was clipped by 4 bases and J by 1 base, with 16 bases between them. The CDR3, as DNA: TGTGCCATCAGTGGGTCGGACTCCCTCACCCAAGAGACCCAGTACTTC. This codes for CAISGSDSLTQETQYF.

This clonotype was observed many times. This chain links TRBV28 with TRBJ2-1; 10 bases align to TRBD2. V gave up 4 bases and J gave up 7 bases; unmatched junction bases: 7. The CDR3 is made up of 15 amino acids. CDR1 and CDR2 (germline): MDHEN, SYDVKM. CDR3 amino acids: CASSWASGSRNEQFF. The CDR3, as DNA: TGTGCCAGCAGTTGGGCTAGCGGGAGTCGGAATGAGCAGTTCTTC.

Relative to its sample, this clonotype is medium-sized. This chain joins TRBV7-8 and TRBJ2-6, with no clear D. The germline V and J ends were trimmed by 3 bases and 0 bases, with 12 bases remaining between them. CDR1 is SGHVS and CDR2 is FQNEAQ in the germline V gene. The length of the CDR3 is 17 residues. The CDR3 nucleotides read TGTGCCAGCAGCTTCAGACGGCAACTCTCTGGGGCCAACGTCCTGACTTTC. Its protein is CASSFRRQLSGANVLTF.

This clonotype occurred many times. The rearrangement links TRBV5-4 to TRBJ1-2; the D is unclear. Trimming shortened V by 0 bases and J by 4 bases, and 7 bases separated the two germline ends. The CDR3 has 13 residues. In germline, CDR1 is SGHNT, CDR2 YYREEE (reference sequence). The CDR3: CASSLAGSYGYTF. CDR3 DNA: TGTGCCAGCAGCTTGGCCGGGTCCTATGGCTACACCTTC.

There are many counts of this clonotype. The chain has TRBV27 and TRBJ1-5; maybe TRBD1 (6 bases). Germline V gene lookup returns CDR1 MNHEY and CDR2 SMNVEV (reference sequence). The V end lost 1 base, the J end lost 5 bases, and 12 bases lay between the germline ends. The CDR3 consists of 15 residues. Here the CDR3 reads CASSLFTGMDQPQHF. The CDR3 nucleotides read TGTGCCAGCAGTTTATTCACAGGGATGGATCAGCCCCAGCATTTT.

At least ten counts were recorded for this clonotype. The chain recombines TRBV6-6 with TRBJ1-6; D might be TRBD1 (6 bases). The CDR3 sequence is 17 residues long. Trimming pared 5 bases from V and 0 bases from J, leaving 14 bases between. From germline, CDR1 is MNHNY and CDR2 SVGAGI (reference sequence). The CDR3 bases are TGTGCCAGCAGTCCACCACAGGGAAGCTCCTATAATTCACCCCTCCACTTT. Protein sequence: CASSPPQGSSYNSPLHF.

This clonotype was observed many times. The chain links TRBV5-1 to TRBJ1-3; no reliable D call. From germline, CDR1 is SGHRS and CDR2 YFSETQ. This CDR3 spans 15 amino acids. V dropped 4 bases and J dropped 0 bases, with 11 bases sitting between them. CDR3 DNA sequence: TGCGCCAGCAGCCCGAGTGGCAGCTCTGGAAACACCATATATTTT. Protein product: CASSPSGSSGNTIYF.

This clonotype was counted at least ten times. For the CDR3, the DNA is TGTGCCAGCAGTTTGGGACAGGGGAAAAGAGCTTTCTTT. Translating it yields CASSLGQGKRAFF. The J gene is TRBJ1-1, the V gene TRBV6-6, with 10 bases lining up with TRBD1. Per the germline V gene, CDR1 is MNHNY and CDR2 is SVGAGI (reference sequence). This CDR3 spans 13 amino acids. Losses at the gene ends were 4 bases for V and 10 bases for J; bases not matched to a gene: 6.

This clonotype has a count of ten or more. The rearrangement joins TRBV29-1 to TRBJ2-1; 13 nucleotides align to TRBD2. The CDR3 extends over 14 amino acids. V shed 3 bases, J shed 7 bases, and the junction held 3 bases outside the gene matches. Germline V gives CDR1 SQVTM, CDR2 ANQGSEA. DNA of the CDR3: TGCAGCGTTGACCGGACTAGCGGGAGAAATGAGCAGTTCTTC. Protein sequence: CSVDRTSGRNEQFF.

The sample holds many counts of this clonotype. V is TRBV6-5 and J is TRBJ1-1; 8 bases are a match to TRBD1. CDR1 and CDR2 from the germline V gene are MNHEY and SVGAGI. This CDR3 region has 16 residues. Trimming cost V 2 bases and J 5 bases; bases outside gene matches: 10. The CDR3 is CASSYPPRQGRTEAFF. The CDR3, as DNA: TGTGCCAGCAGTTACCCGCCTAGACAGGGGAGGACTGAAGCTTTCTTT.